This is a list of T cell receptor beta chains from one sample in a study of cytomegalovirus exposure and HLA in healthy donors. Produced via immunoSEQ multiplex PCR; TCRdb's table is partial and in-frame only. The sample contains approximately 200,000 clones, about 80% of which appear only once. What was sequenced was PBMCs. These receptors were obtained from a man younger than 35 in good health and CMV-seronegative. CDR3s include the opening cysteine and the closing phenylalanine or tryptophan. A D gene is named only where the DNA matches it firmly. Not every row has a clone size; where given, it reads once, few, many or a size class.

16,-,-,TRBV9,TRBJ2-7,CASSVHRGQGAYEQYF,TGTGCCAGCAGCGTACATCGAGGACAAGGAGCCTACGAGCAGTACTTC
16,-,TRBD2,TRBV15,TRBJ2-2,CATSRGGLENTGELFF,TGTGCCACCAGCAGAGGGGGACTAGAGAACACCGGGGAGCTGTTTTTT
14,-,-,TRBV7-9,TRBJ1-4,CASSLDGGGEKLFF,TGTGCCAGCAGCTTAGACGGCGGGGGTGAAAAACTGTTTTTT
15,few,TRBD1,TRBV5-6,TRBJ2-7,CASSLRQGRTYEQYF,TGTGCCAGCAGCTTGCGACAGGGGCGGACCTACGAGCAGTACTTC
14,once,TRBD1,TRBV6-5,TRBJ2-2,CASSAGQGFGELFF,TGTGCCAGCAGCGCGGGACAGGGGTTCGGGGAGCTGTTTTTT
15,-,TRBD2,TRBV4-3,TRBJ2-7,CASSQVSGASEEQYF,TGCGCCAGCAGCCAAGTCAGCGGGGCCTCGGAAGAGCAGTACTTC
16,-,TRBD1,TRBV2,TRBJ1-6,CASRVDRGGDNSPLHF,TGTGCCAGCAGGGTTGACAGGGGGGGGGATAATTCACCCCTCCACTTT
16,-,-,TRBV11-2,TRBJ2-3,CASSPGLETSTDTQYF,TGTGCCAGCAGCCCAGGACTGGAAACTAGCACAGATACGCAGTATTTT
16,-,-,TRBV5-1,TRBJ1-5,CASSPGGGQGNQPQHF,TGCGCCAGCAGCCCGGGAGGGGGGCAGGGCAATCAGCCCCAGCATTTT
14,once,-,TRBV19,TRBJ2-7,CASSHPSGTYEQYF,TGTGCCAGTAGCCACCCATCAGGGACCTACGAGCAGTACTTC
16,-,TRBD1,TRBV6-5,TRBJ1-2,CASSYLPDRENYGYTF,TGTGCCAGCAGTTACCTTCCGGACAGGGAAAACTATGGCTACACCTTC
13,once,-,TRBV30,TRBJ1-2,CAWSPPGSHGYTF,TGTGCCTGGAGCCCCCCAGGGTCCCATGGCTACACCTTC
17,once,TRBD2,TRBV5-1,TRBJ2-3,CASSLAGTSGSTDTQYF,TGCGCCAGCAGCTTGGCCGGGACTAGCGGAAGCACAGATACGCAGTATTTT
14,-,TRBD1,TRBV27,TRBJ2-5,CASRRTGAWETQYF,TGTGCCAGCAGAAGAACAGGGGCCTGGGAGACCCAGTACTTC
15,-,TRBD2,TRBV7-2,TRBJ2-7,CASSISSGGHYEQYF,TGTGCCAGCAGCATCTCTAGCGGGGGGCACTACGAGCAGTACTTC
14,once,TRBD1,TRBV7-3,TRBJ2-2,CASSGQGFTGELFF,TGTGCCAGCAGCGGACAGGGCTTCACCGGGGAGCTGTTTTTT
18,-,TRBD2,TRBV5-4,TRBJ2-5,CASSLGGLAGGLKETQYF,TGTGCCAGCAGCTTGGGGGGACTAGCGGGAGGGTTAAAAGAGACCCAGTACTTC
15,-,-,TRBV7-2,TRBJ1-3,CASSRQALSGNTIYF,TGTGCCAGCAGCAGACAGGCGCTCTCTGGAAACACCATATATTTT
16,-,-,TRBV25-1,TRBJ2-7,CASSERGSYSSYEQYF,TGTGCCAGCAGTGAACGTGGGAGTTATAGCTCCTACGAGCAGTACTTC
14,-,TRBD1,TRBV28,TRBJ1-2,CASSTAGTGEGYTF,TGTGCCAGCAGTACAGCCGGGACAGGGGAAGGCTACACCTTC
14,-,-,TRBV2,TRBJ2-1,CASSETRLHNEQFF,TGTGCCAGCAGTGAGACTAGATTGCACAATGAGCAGTTCTTC
15,-,-,TRBV5-1,TRBJ1-1,CASSLGAGANTEAFF,TGCGCCAGCAGCTTGGGGGCAGGGGCGAACACTGAAGCTTTCTTT
14,-,-,TRBV5-1,TRBJ1-1,CASSPGVLGTEAFF,TGCGCCAGCAGTCCAGGGGTTTTGGGCACTGAAGCTTTCTTT
14,-,TRBD1,TRBV6-5,TRBJ2-5,CASSRPGGPETQYF,TGTGCCAGCAGTAGGCCAGGGGGCCCAGAGACCCAGTACTTC
15,-,TRBD2,TRBV25-1,TRBJ2-2,CASSELAGGTGELFF,TGTGCCAGCAGTGAGTTAGCGGGAGGCACCGGGGAGCTGTTTTTT
17,-,-,TRBV28,TRBJ1-2,CASSLSVGQSSNYGYTF,TGTGCCAGCAGTTTATCGGTCGGACAGTCTAGTAACTATGGCTACACCTTC
13,once,-,TRBV7-2,TRBJ1-2,CASSLPGNYGYTF,TGTGCCAGCAGCTTACCGGGAAACTATGGCTACACCTTC
15,-,-,TRBV27,TRBJ1-1,CASSSIDRMNTEAFF,TGTGCCAGCAGTTCCATAGACAGGATGAACACTGAAGCTTTCTTT
17,-,-,TRBV4-1,TRBJ1-6,CASSQDFGGTYNSPLHF,TGCGCCAGCAGCCAAGATTTCGGGGGAACCTATAATTCACCCCTCCACTTT
15,-,TRBD1,TRBV19,TRBJ1-6,CASSIETGRDSPLHF,TGTGCCAGTAGTATTGAGACAGGGAGAGATTCACCCCTCCACTTT
14,-,TRBD1,TRBV9,TRBJ1-1,CASSQTGVNTEAFF,TGTGCCAGCAGTCAGACAGGGGTGAACACTGAAGCTTTCTTT
15,-,TRBD1,TRBV14,TRBJ2-7,CASSRGTGFSYEQYF,TGTGCCAGCAGCCGTGGGACAGGGTTCTCCTACGAGCAGTACTTC
18,once,-,TRBV7-9,TRBJ2-3,CASSLSFLRDSSTDTQYF,TGTGCCAGCAGCTTATCTTTTTTAAGGGACTCTAGCACAGATACGCAGTATTTT
13,-,-,TRBV19,TRBJ2-5,CASSINGQETQYF,TGTGCCAGTAGTATAAACGGTCAAGAGACCCAGTACTTC
13,-,-,TRBV28,TRBJ2-7,CASSLRVRYEQYF,TGTGCCAGCAGTTTGCGGGTAAGGTACGAGCAGTACTTC
14,-,-,TRBV11-2,TRBJ2-7,CASSSLGIDDEQYF,TGTGCCAGCAGCTCCCTCGGGATCGATGACGAGCAGTACTTC
14,many,-,TRBV6-5,TRBJ2-2,CASSYPGQAGELFF,TGTGCCAGCAGTTACCCTGGACAAGCCGGGGAGCTGTTTTTT
15,-,TRBD1,TRBV18,TRBJ2-6,CASSEDRAGANVLTF,TGTGCCAGCTCAGAGGACAGGGCTGGGGCCAACGTCCTGACTTTC
17,-,TRBD1,TRBV9,TRBJ1-2,CASSGSPSGTGGDGYTF,TGTGCCAGCAGCGGATCCCCTTCCGGGACAGGGGGAGATGGCTACACCTTC
18,-,-,TRBV5-5,TRBJ1-1,CASSLVVAGDNYYTEAFF,TGTGCCAGCAGCTTGGTTGTGGCAGGGGATAACTATTACACTGAAGCTTTCTTT
14,-,-,TRBV5-1,TRBJ1-2,CASSGQPENYGYTF,TGCGCCAGCAGCGGACAGCCAGAGAACTATGGCTACACCTTC
14,-,TRBD2,TRBV7-2,TRBJ2-7,CASSLRGGSYEQYF,TGTGCCAGCAGCTTGCGGGGGGGTTCCTACGAGCAGTACTTC
15,-,-,TRBV4-3,TRBJ2-1,CASSLAATADDEQFF,TGCGCCAGCAGCCTAGCCGCCACGGCGGATGATGAGCAGTTCTTC
16,-,-,TRBV13,TRBJ1-4,CASSLSMAATNEKLFF,TGTGCCAGCAGCTTGTCCATGGCCGCAACTAATGAAAAACTGTTTTTT
15,-,-,TRBV27,TRBJ2-7,CASSHDGGAPYEQYF,TGTGCCAGCAGTCACGATGGAGGGGCCCCCTACGAGCAGTACTTC
16,-,-,TRBV5-6,TRBJ2-3,CASSVGFSGHTDTQYF,TGTGCCAGCAGCGTCGGTTTTAGCGGACACACAGATACGCAGTATTTT
13,-,TRBD1,TRBV5-1,TRBJ1-2,CASSLQGAEGYTF,TGCGCCAGCAGCTTACAGGGGGCGGAGGGCTACACCTTC
16,-,-,TRBV10-3,TRBJ2-1,CAIRSPSSNSYNEQFF,TGTGCCATCAGGAGCCCCTCTTCTAACTCCTACAATGAGCAGTTCTTC